This entry is about one T cell receptor beta chain. These data come from a study of PD-1 blockade in mismatch repair-deficient tumors. Mismatch repair deficiency was confirmed in all patients, by PCR or immunohistochemistry. Data came from immunoSEQ multiplex PCR; TCRdb stores just in-frame clones and leaves some out. The sample records approximately 25,000 clones, 75% to 85% being singletons. Deletions cut 5 bases from V and 0 bases from J, with 12 bases between. CDR3 length equals 15 residues. Germline V CDR1 and CDR2: SGHTA, FQGTGA. The sequence was collected from an adult with mismatch repair-deficient cancer. Sample: peripheral blood, taken 12 weeks after starting pembrolizumab. J is TRBJ2-3 and V is TRBV7-3; a weak D match, TRBD2 (5 bases). CDR3 residues: CASSPASGSTDTQYF. CDR3 nucleotides: TGTGCCAGCAGCCCGGCCAGCGGTAGCACAGATACGCAGTATTTT.